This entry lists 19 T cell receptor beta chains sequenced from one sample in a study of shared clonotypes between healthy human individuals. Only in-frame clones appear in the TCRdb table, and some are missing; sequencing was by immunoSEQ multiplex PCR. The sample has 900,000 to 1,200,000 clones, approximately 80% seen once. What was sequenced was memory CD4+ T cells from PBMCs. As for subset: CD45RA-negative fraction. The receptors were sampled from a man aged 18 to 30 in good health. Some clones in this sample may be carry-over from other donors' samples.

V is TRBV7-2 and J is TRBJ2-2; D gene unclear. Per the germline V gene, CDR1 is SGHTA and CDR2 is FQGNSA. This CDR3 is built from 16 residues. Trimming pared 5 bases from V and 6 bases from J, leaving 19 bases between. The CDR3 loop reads CASSPEPTPWAGELFF. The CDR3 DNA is TGTGCCAGCAGCCCAGAACCGACCCCTTGGGCCGGGGAGCTGTTTTTT.

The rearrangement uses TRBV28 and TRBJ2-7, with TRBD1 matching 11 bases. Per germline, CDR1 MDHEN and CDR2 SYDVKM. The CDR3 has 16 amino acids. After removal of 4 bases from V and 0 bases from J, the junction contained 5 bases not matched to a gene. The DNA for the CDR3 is TGTGCCAGCAGTTGGGCCGGACAGGGGGCCTCCTACGAGCAGTACTTC. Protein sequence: CASSWAGQGASYEQYF.

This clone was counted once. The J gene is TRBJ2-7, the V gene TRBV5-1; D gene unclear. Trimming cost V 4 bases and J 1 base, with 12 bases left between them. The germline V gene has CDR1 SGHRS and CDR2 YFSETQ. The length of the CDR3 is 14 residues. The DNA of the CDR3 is TGCGCCAGCAGCGCCCAAGACGTATCCTACGAGCAGTACTTC. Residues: CASSAQDVSYEQYF.

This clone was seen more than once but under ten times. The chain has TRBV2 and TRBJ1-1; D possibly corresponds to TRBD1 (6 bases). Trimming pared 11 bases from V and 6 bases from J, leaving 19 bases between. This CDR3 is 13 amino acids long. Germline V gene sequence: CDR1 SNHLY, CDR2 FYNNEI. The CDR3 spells CAPRGQGRAEAFF. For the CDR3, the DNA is TGTGCCCCCAGGGGCCAGGGGAGGGCTGAAGCTTTCTTT.

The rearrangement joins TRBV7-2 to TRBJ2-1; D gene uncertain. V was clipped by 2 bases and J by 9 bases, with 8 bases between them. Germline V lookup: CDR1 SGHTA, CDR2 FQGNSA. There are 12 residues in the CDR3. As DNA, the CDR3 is TGTGCCAGCAGCTTATTAAGGGCTGAGCAGTTCTTC. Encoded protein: CASSLLRAEQFF.

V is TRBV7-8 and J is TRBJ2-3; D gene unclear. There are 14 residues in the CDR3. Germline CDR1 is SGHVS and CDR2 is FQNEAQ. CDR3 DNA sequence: TGTGCTAATAGGCCGTATGCTAGCACAGATACGCAGTATTTT. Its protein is CANRPYASTDTQYF.

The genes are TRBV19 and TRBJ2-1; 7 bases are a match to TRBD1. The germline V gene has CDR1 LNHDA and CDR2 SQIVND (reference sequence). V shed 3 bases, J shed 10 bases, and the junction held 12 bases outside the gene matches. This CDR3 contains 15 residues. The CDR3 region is CASSMVSLGQPEQFF. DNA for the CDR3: TGTGCCAGTAGTATGGTTTCCTTGGGACAGCCCGAGCAGTTCTTC.

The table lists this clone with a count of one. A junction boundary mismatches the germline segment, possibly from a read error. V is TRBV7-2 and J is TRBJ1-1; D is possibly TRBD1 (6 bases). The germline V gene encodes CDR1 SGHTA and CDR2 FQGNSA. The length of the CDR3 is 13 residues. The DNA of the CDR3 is TGTGACAGCATATGGACAGCGAACACTGAAGCTTTCTTT. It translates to CDSIWTANTEAFF.

The CDR3 sequence: CASSPQHWGGLAGAPMVPDTQYF. CDR3 in DNA: TGTGCCAGCAGTCCTCAACACTGGGGGGGACTAGCGGGAGCGCCAATGGTACCAGATACGCAGTATTTT. The chain recombines TRBV28 with TRBJ2-3; 14 bases match TRBD2. The V gene's germline CDR1 is MDHEN and CDR2 SYDVKM. V was pared by 5 bases and J by 4 bases, with 26 bases of the junction left unmatched. The CDR3 totals 23 residues.

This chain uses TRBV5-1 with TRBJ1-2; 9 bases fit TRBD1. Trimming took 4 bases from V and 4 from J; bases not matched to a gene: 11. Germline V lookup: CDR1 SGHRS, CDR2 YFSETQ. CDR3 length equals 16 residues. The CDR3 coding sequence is TGCGCCAGCAGCCAGGTCTCTACAGGGGGCGCCTATGGCTACACCTTC. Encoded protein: CASSQVSTGGAYGYTF.

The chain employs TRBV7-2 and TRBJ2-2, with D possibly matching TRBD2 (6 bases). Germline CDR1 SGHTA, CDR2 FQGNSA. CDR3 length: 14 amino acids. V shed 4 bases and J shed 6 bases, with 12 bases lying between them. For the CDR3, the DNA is TGTGCCAGCAGCTCGGGACTCCTCGCCGGGGAGCTGTTTTTT. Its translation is CASSSGLLAGELFF.

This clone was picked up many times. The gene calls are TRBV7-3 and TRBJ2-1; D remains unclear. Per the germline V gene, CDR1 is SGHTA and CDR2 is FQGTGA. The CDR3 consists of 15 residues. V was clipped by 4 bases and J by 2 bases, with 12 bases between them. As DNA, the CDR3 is TGTGCCAGCAGCTCAAGGGAAGTACCCTACAATGAGCAGTTCTTC. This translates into CASSSREVPYNEQFF.

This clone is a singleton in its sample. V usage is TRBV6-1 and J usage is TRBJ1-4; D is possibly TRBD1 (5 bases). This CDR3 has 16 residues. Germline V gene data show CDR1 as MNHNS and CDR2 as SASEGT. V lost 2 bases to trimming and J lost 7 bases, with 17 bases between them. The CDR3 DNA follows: TGTGCCAGCAGTGAAAGGGGCCAACCACGAGGTGAAAAACTGTTTTTT. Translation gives CASSERGQPRGEKLFF.

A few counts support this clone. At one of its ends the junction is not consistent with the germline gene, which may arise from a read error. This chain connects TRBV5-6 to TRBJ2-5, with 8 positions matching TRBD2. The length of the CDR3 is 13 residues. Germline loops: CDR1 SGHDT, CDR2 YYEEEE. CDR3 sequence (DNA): TGTGCCAGCAGCAGGGGACTAGGAGAGGCCCAGTACTTC. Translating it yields CASSRGLGEAQYF.

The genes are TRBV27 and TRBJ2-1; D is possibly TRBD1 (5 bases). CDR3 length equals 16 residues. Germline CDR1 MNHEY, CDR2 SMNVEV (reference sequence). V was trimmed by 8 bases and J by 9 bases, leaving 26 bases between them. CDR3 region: CASQPQQAIFLGEQFF. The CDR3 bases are TGTGCCAGCCAACCTCAACAGGCGATCTTTTTGGGTGAGCAGTTCTTC.

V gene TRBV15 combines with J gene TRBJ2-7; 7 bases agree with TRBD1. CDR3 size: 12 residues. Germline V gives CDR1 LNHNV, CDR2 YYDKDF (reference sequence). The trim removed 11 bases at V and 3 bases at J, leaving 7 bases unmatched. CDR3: CARQGLFYEQYF. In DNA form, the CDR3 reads TGTGCCCGACAGGGCCTCTTCTACGAGCAGTACTTC.

This chain's CDR3 is CASSMWTETGELFF. DNA of the CDR3: TGTGCCAGTAGTATGTGGACAGAAACCGGGGAGCTGTTTTTT. The chain links TRBV19 to TRBJ2-2, with D possibly being TRBD1 (6 bases). Germline CDR1 LNHDA, CDR2 SQIVND (reference sequence). The CDR3 extends over 14 amino acids. With 3 bases removed from V and 5 bases from J, the gap between germline ends came to 10 bases.

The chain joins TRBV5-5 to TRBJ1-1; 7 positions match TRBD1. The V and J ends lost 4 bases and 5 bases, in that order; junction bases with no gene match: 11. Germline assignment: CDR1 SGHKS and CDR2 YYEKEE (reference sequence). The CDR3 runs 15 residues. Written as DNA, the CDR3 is TGTGCCAGCAGCCTAGGAAAGGGGGCGGGGACTGAAGCTTTCTTT. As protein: CASSLGKGAGTEAFF.

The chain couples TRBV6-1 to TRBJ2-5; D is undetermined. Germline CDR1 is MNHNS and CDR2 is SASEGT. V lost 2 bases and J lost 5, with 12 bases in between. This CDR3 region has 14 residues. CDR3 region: CASSEIVPEETQYF. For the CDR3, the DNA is TGTGCCAGCAGTGAAATCGTCCCGGAGGAGACCCAGTACTTC.